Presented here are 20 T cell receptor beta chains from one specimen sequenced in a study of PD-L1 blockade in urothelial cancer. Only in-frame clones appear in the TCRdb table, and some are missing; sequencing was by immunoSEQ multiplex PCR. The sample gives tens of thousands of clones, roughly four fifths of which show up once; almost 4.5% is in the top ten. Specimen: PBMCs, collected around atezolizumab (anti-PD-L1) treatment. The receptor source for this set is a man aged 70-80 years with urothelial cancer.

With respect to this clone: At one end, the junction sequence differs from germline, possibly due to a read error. CDR3 DNA: TGTGCCATCAGTGATCCGGGACAGGGAACCCGTACTAATTATGGCTACACCTTC. Protein product: CAISDPGQGTRTNYGYTF. J is TRBJ1-2 and V is TRBV10-3, with TRBD1 matching over 9 bases. CDR1 and CDR2 from the germline V gene are ENHRY and SYGVKD. There are 18 residues in the CDR3.

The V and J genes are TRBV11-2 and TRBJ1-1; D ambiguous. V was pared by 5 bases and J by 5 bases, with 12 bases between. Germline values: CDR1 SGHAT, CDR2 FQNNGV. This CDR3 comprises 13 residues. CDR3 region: CASSPNSGTEAFF. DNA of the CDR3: TGTGCCAGCAGCCCCAACAGTGGGACTGAAGCTTTCTTT.

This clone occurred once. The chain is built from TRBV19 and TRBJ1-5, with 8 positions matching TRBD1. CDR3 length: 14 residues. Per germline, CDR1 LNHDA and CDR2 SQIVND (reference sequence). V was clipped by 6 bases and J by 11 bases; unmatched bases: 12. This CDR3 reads CASSPGTGVGAQHF. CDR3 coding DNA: TGTGCCAGTAGCCCCGGGACAGGCGTGGGGGCCCAGCATTTT.

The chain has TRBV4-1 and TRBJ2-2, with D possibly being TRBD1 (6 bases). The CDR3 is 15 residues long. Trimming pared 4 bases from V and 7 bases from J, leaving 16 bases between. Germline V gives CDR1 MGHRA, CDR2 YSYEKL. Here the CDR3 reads CASSRSSTGIGELFF. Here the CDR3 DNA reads TGCGCCAGCAGCCGATCGTCAACAGGGATCGGGGAGCTGTTTTTT.

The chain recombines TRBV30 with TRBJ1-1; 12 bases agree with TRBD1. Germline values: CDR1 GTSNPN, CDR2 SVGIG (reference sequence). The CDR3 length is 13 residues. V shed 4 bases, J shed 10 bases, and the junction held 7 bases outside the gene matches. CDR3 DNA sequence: TGTGCCTGGAAATTGGGACAGGGGGCGCGAGCTTTCTTT. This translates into CAWKLGQGARAFF.

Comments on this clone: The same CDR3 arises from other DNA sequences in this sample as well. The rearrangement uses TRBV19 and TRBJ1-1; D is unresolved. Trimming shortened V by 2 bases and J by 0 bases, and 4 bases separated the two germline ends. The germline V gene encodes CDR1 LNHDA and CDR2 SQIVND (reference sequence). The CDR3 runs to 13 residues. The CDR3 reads CASSISVNTEAFF. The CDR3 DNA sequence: TGTGCCAGTAGTATATCAGTGAACACTGAAGCTTTCTTT.

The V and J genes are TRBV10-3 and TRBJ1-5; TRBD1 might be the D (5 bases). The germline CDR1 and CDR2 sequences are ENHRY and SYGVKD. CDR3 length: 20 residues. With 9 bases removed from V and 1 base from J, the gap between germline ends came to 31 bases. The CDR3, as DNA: TGTGCCATTAGGGGTAGACCAGGCGGTATATTAAGAGAAAGCAATCAGCCCCAGCATTTT. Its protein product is CAIRGRPGGILRESNQPQHF.

CDR3 in DNA: TGCGCCAGCAGCTTTGGGGGGGAGGGCCATAATGAGCAGTTCTTC. Translating it yields CASSFGGEGHNEQFF. This chain joins TRBV5-1 and TRBJ2-1; 7 bases are shared with TRBD2. The length of the CDR3 is 15 residues. Unmatched junction bases numbered 9, after V lost 2 bases and J lost 7 bases. From germline, CDR1 is SGHRS and CDR2 YFSETQ.

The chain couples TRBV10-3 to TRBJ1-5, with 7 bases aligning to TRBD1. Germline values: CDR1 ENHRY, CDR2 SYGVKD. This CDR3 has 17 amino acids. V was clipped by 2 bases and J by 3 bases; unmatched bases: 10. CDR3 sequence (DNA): TGTGCCATCAGTGAGGCCGGGACAGCAAACTTCAATCAGCCCCAGCATTTT. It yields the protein CAISEAGTANFNQPQHF.

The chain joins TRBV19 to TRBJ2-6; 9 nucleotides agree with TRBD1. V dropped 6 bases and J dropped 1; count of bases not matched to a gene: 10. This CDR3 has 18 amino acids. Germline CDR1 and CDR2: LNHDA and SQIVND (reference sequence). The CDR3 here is CASRQTGGRISGANVLTF. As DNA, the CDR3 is TGTGCCAGTAGACAGACAGGGGGTAGGATATCTGGGGCCAACGTCCTGACTTTC.

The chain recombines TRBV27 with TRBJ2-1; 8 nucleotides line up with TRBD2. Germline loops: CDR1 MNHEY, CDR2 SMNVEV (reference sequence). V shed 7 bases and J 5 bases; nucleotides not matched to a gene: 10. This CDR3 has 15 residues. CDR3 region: CASTLSGTLDNEQFF. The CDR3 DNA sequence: TGTGCCAGCACCCTTAGCGGGACTCTCGACAATGAGCAGTTCTTC.

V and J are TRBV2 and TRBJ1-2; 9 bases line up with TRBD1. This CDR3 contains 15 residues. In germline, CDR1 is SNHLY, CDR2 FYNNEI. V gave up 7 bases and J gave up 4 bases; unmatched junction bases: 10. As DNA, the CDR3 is TGTGCCAGCAACCCCGACAGGGGGGGTGTCTATGGCTACACCTTC. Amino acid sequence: CASNPDRGGVYGYTF.

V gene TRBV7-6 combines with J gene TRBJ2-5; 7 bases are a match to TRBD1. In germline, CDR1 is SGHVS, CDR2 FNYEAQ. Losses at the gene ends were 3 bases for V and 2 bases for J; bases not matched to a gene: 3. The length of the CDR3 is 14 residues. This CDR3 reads CASSLMTGQETQYF. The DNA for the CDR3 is TGTGCCAGCAGCTTGATGACAGGGCAAGAGACCCAGTACTTC.

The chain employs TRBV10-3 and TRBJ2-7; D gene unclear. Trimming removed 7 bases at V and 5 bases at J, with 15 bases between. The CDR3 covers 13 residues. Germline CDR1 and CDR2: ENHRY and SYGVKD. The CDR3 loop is CAINPGGWDEQYF. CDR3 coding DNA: TGTGCCATCAATCCCGGCGGTTGGGACGAGCAGTACTTC.

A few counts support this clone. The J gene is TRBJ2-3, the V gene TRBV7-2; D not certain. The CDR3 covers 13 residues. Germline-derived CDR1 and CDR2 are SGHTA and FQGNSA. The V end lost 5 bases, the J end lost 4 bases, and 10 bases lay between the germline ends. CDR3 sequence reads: CASSENRADTQYF. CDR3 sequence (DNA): TGTGCCAGCAGCGAAAACCGCGCAGATACGCAGTATTTT. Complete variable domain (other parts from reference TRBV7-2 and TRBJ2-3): GAGVSQSPSNKVTEKGKDVELRCDPISGHTALYWYRQSLGQGLEFLIYFQGNSAPDKSGLPSDRFSAERTGGSVSTLTIQRTQQEDSAVYLCASSENRADTQYFGPGTRLTVL.

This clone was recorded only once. Written as DNA, the CDR3 is TGTGCCAGTAGGTCGTTAGCGCCTTACAATGAGCAGTTCTTC. Translation: CASRSLAPYNEQFF. The J gene is TRBJ2-1, the V gene TRBV19; possibly TRBD2 for D (5 bases). Per the germline V gene, CDR1 is LNHDA and CDR2 is SQIVND (reference sequence). The CDR3 is made up of 14 amino acids. The ends were cut back, 6 bases at V and 4 bases at J, with 13 bases in the middle.

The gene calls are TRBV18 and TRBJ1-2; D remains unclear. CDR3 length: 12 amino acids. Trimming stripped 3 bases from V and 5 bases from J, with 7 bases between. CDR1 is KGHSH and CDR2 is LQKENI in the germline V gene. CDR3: CASSPDMYGYTF. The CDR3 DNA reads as TGTGCCAGCTCACCTGACATGTATGGCTACACCTTC. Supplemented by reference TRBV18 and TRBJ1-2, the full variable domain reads NAGVMQNPRHLVRRRGQEARLRCSPMKGHSHVYWYRQLPEEGLKFMVYLQKENIIDESGMPKERFSAEFPKEGPSILRIQQVVRGDSAAYFCASSPDMYGYTFGSGTRLTVV.

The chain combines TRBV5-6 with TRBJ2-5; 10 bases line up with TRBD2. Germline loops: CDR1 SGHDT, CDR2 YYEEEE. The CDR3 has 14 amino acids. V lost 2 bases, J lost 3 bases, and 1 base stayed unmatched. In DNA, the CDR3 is TGTGCCAGCAGCTTCGGACTAGCGGAAGAGACCCAGTACTTC. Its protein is CASSFGLAEETQYF.

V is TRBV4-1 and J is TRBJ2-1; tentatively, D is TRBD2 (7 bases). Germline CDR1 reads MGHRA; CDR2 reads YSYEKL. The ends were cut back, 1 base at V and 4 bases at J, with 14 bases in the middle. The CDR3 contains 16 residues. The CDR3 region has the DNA TGCGCCAGCAGCCAAGGGAGGGGGGACTATTACAATGAGCAGTTCTTC. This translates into CASSQGRGDYYNEQFF.

The CDR3 reads CASSQDRVGTIYF. The CDR3 region has the DNA TGCGCCAGCAGCCAAGATCGGGTCGGCACCATATATTTT. The chain links TRBV4-1 to TRBJ1-3; D not resolved. Germline-derived CDR1 and CDR2 are MGHRA and YSYEKL. V shed 0 bases and J shed 9 bases, with 9 bases lying between them. CDR3 length: 13 residues.